The 5 T cell receptor beta chains below were found in one sample sequenced in a study of memory CD4+ T cells and cytomegalovirus serostatus. Single viable CD3+CD4+CD8-CD45RO+ cells were sorted as the memory CD4+ T cells. TCRdb's copy holds only in-frame clones and misses some; the assay was immunoSEQ multiplex PCR. The table lists about 54,000 clones, roughly 72% of them singletons. Material: memory CD4+ T cells from blood. All receptors derive from an adult in good health and CMV-seronegative.

In its sample, this clone was seen once. One end of the junction varies from germline; a read error may be responsible. The rearrangement uses TRBV27 and TRBJ2-1, with 16 bases matching TRBD2. CDR3 length equals 20 residues. CDR1 and CDR2 (germline): MNHEY, SMNVEV (reference sequence). This CDR3 reads CASSLSGTSGRVSLRNEQFF. Here the CDR3 DNA reads TGTGCCAGCAGTCTATCCGGGACTAGCGGGAGGGTAAGCCTGCGCAATGAGCAGTTCTTC.

The rearrangement joins TRBV7-9 to TRBJ2-5; D not resolved. This CDR3 region has 16 residues. Germline-derived CDR1 and CDR2 are SEHNR and FQNEAQ (reference sequence). The germline V and J ends were trimmed by 0 bases and 2 bases, with 13 bases remaining between them. The CDR3 DNA is TGTGCCAGCAGCTTAGCGCTTTCGGTGGTACAAGAGACCCAGTACTTC. Protein sequence: CASSLALSVVQETQYF.

The genes are TRBV19 and TRBJ1-1; TRBD1 matches 8 bases. Germline V gene lookup returns CDR1 LNHDA and CDR2 SQIVND (reference sequence). V shed 6 bases, J shed 2 bases, and the junction held 5 bases outside the gene matches. The CDR3 is 14 amino acids. DNA for the CDR3: TGTGCCAGTAGAGAACAGGGGGGAAACACTGAAGCTTTCTTT. It specifies CASREQGGNTEAFF.

This chain connects TRBV4-3 to TRBJ2-1, with D maybe TRBD2 (6 bases). V was trimmed by 4 bases and J by 0 bases, leaving 13 bases between them. Germline V gene lookup returns CDR1 LGHNA and CDR2 YSLEER. The CDR3 length is 16 residues. DNA of the CDR3: TGCGCCAGCAGCCCCCGGAGGGAAGGCTCCTACAATGAGCAGTTCTTC. Translation: CASSPRREGSYNEQFF.

As for this clone: This CDR3 is also generated by other DNA sequences in the sample. The chain links TRBV28 to TRBJ1-5; D ambiguous. The V gene's germline CDR1 is MDHEN and CDR2 SYDVKM. This CDR3 has 13 amino acids. V gave up 1 base and J gave up 4 bases, with 5 bases separating them. CDR3 residues: CASSLSGNQPQHF. The CDR3 DNA reads TGTGCCAGCAGTTTATCCGGGAATCAGCCCCAGCATTTT.